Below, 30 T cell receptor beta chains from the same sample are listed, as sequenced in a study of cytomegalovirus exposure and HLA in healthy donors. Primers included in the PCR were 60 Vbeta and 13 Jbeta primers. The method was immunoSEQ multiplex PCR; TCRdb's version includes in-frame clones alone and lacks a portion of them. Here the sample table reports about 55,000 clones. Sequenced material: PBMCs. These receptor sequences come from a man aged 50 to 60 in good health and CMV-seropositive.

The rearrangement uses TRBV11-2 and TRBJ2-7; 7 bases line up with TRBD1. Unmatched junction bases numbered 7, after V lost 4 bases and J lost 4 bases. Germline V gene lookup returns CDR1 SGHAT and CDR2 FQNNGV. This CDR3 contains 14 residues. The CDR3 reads CASSSDRASYEQYF. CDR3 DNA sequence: TGTGCCAGCAGCTCCGACAGGGCCTCGTACGAGCAGTACTTC.

The CDR3 DNA sequence: TGTGCCAGCAGCTTCCCTAGCGGGGGGGCCCGGGAGACCCAGTACTTC. It encodes CASSFPSGGARETQYF. V usage is TRBV11-2 and J usage is TRBJ2-5, with TRBD2 matching 12 bases. The CDR3 loop spans 16 amino acids. Germline V gene lookup returns CDR1 SGHAT and CDR2 FQNNGV. V trimming: 3 bases; J trimming: 5 bases; junction bases outside the gene matches: 7.

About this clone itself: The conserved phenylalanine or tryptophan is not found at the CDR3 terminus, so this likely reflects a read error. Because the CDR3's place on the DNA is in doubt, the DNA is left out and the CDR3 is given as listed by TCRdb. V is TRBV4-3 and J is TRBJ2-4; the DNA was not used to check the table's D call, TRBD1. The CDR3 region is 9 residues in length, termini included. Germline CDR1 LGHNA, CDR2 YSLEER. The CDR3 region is CASRSGRGH.

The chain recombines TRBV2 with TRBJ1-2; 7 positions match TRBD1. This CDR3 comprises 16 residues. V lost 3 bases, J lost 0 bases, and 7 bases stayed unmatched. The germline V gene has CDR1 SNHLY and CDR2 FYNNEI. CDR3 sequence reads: CASSDGRGATNYGYTF. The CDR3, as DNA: TGTGCCAGCAGTGACGGCAGGGGGGCAACTAACTATGGCTACACCTTC.

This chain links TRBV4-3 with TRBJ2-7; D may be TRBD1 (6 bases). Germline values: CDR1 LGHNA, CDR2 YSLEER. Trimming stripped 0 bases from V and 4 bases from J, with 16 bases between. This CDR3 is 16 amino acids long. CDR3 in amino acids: CASSQDVGGRGYEQYF. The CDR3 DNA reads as TGCGCCAGCAGCCAAGATGTCGGTGGTAGGGGGTACGAGCAGTACTTC.

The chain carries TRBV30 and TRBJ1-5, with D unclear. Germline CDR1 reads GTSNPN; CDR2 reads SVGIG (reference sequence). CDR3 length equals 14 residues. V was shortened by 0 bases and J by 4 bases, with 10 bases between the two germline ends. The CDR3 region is CAWSVGRSNQPQHF. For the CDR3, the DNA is TGTGCCTGGAGTGTAGGCAGGTCGAATCAGCCCCAGCATTTT.

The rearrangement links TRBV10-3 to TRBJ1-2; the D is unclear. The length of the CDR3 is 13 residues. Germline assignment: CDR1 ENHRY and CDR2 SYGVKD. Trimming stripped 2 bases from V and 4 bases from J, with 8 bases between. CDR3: CAISENSPYGYTF. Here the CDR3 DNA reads TGTGCCATCAGTGAGAACAGTCCCTATGGCTACACCTTC.

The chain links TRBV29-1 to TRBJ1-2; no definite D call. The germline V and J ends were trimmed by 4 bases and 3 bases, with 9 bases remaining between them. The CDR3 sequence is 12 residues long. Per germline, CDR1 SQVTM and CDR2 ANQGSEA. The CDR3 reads CSVVQVDYGYTF. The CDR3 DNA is TGCAGCGTTGTTCAGGTGGACTATGGCTACACCTTC.

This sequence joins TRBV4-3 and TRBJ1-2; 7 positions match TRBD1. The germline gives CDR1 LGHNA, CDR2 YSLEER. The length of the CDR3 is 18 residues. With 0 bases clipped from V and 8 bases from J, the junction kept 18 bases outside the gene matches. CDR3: CASSQDKGRQGGLGGYTF. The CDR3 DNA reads TGCGCCAGCAGCCAAGATAAGGGTAGACAGGGTGGGCTGGGCGGCTACACCTTC.

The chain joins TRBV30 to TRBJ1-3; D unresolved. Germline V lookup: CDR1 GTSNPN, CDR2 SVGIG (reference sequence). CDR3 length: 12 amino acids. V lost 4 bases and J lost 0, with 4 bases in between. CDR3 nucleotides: TGTGCCTGGACAGTCTCTGGAAACACCATATATTTT. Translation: CAWTVSGNTIYF.

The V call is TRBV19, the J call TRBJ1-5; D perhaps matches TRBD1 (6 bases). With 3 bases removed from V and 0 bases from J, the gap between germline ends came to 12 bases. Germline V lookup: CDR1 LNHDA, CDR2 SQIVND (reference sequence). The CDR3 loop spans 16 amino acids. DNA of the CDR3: TGTGCCAGTAGTATTTCCGGGACACCTAGCAATCAGCCCCAGCATTTT. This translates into CASSISGTPSNQPQHF. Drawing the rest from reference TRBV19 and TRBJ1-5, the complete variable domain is DGGITQSPKYLFRKEGQNVTLSCEQNLNHDAMYWYRQDPGQGLRLIYYSQIVNDFQKGDIAEGYSVSREKKESFPLTVTSAQKNPTAFYLCASSISGTPSNQPQHFGDGTRLSIL.

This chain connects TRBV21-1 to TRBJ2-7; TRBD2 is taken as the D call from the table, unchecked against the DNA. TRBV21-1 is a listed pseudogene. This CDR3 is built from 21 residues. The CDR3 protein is CASSKGDGLERAGPYFYEQYF. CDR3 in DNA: TGTGCCAGCAGCAAAGGAGATGGGCTGGAGCGGGCAGGGCCCTATTTCTACGAGCAGTACTTC.

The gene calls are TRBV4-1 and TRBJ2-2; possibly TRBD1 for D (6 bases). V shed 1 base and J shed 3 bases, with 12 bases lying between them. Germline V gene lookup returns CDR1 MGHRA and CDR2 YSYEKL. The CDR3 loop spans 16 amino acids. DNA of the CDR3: TGCGCCAGCAGCCAAGTAGGGGGATTGGACACCGGGGAGCTGTTTTTT. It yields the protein CASSQVGGLDTGELFF.

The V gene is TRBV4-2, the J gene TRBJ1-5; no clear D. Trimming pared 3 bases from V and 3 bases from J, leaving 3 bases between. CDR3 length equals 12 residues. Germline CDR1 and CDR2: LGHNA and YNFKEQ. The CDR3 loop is CASSHVNQPQHF. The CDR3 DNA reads TGTGCCAGCAGCCACGTCAATCAGCCCCAGCATTTT.

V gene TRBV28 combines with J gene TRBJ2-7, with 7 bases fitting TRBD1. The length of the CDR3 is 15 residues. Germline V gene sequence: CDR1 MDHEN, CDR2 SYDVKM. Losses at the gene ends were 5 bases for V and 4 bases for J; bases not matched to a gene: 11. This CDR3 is CASSASRGSTYEQYF. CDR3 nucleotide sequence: TGTGCCAGCAGTGCGAGCAGGGGGTCTACTTACGAGCAGTACTTC.

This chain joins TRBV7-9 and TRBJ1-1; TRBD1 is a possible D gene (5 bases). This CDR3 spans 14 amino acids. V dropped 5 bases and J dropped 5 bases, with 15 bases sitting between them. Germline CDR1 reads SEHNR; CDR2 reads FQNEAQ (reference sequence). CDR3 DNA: TGTGCCAGCAGCCCAACAGGTCGGTGGACTGAAGCTTTCTTT. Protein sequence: CASSPTGRWTEAFF. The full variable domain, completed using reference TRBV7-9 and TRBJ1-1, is DTGVSQNPRHKITKRGQNVTFRCDPISEHNRLYWYRQTLGQGPEFLTYFQNEAQLEKSRLLSDRFSAERPKGSFSTLEIQRTEQGDSAMYLCASSPTGRWTEAFFGQGTRLTVV.

CDR3 nucleotide sequence: TGTGCCAGCAGCGTAGCCGGGACTAGCGGGGGGGCCGGGGTTGAGCAGTTCTTC. Translating gives CASSVAGTSGGAGVEQFF. The rearrangement uses TRBV9 and TRBJ2-1; 16 bases align to TRBD2. The germline V gene encodes CDR1 SGDLS and CDR2 YYNGEE. V lost 0 bases to trimming and J lost 9 bases; unmatched junction nucleotides: 9. CDR3 length: 18 amino acids.

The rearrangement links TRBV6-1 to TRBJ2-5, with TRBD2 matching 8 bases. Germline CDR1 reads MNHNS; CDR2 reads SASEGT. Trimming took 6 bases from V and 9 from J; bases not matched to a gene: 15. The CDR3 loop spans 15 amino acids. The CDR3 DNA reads TGTGCCAGCAGCGAAACCTTAGCGGGGACTCTTCCCCAGTACTTC. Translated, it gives CASSETLAGTLPQYF.

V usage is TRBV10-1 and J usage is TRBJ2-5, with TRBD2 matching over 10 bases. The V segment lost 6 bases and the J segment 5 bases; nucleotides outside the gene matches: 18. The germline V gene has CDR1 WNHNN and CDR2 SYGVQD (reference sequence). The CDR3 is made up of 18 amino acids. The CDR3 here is CASRPGLSGGAGEETQYF. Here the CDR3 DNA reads TGCGCCAGCAGACCCGGACTGAGCGGGGGGGCGGGGGAGGAGACCCAGTACTTC.

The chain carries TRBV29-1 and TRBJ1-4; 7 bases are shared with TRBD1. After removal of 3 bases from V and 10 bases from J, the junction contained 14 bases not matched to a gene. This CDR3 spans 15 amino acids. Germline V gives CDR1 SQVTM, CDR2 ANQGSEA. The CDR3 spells CSVEENGQASGKLFF. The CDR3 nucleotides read TGCAGCGTTGAGGAGAATGGACAGGCCTCAGGAAAACTGTTTTTT.

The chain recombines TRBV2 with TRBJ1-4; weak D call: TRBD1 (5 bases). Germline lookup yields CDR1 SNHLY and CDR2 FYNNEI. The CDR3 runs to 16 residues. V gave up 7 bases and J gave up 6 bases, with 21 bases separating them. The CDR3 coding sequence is TGTGCCAGCACAGTTGGGGCCCCGGTCGGCTATGAAAAACTGTTTTTT. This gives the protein CASTVGAPVGYEKLFF.

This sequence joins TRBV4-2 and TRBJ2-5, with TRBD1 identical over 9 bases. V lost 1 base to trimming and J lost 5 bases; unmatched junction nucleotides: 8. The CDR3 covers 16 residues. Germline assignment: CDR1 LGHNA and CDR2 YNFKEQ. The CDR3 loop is CASSQAPGTGPETQYF. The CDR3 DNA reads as TGTGCCAGCAGCCAAGCGCCCGGGACAGGGCCGGAGACCCAGTACTTC.

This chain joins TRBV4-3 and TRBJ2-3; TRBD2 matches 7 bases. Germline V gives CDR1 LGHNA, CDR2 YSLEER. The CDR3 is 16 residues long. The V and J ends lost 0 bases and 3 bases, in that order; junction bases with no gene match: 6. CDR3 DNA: TGCGCCAGCAGCCAAGATATAACGGGGGGAACAGATACGCAGTATTTT. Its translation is CASSQDITGGTDTQYF.

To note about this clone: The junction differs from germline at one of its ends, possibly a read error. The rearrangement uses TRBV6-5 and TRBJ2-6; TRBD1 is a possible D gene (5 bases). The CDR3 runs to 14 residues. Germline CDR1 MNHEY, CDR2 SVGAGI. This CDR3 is CASSYTSGANALTF. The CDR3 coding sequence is TGTGCCAGCAGTTACACTTCTGGGGCCAACGCCCTGACTTTT.

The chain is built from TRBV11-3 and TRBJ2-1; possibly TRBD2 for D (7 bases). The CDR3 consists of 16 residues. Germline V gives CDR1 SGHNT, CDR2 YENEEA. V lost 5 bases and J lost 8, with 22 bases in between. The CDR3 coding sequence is TGTGCCAGCAGCGCCTCTCCGGGGGGCCGGGGGTATGAGCAGTTCTTC. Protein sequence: CASSASPGGRGYEQFF.

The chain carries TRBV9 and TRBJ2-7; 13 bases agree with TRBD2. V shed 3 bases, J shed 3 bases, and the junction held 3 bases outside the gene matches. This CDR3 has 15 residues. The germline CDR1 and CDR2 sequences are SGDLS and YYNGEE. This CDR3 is CASSGGLAGLYEQYF. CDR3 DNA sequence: TGTGCCAGCAGCGGGGGACTAGCGGGACTCTACGAGCAGTACTTC.

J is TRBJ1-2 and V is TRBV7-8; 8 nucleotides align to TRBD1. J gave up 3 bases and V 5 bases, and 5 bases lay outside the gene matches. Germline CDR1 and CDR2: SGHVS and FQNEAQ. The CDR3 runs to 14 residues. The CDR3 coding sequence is TGTGCCAGCAGCCCTACAGGGGGGGACTATGGCTACACCTTC. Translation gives CASSPTGGDYGYTF. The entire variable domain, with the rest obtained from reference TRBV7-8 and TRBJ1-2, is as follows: GAGVSQSPRYKVAKRGQDVALRCDPISGHVSLFWYQQALGQGPEFLTYFQNEAQLDKSGLPSDRFFAERPEGSVSTLKIQRTQQEDSAVYLCASSPTGGDYGYTFGSGTRLTVV.

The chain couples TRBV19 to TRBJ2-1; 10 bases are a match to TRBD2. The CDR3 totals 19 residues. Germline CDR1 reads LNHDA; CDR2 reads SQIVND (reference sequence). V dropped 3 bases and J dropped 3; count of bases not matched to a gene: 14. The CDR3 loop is CASSIPLPGTSAFYNEQFF. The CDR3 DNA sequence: TGTGCCAGTAGTATTCCTCTCCCAGGGACTAGCGCTTTCTACAATGAGCAGTTCTTC.

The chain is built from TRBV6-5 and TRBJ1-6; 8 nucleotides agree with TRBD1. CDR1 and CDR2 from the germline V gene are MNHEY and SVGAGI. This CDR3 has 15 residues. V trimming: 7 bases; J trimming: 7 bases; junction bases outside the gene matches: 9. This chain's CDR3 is CASTLRQGWNSPLHF. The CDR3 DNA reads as TGTGCCAGCACCTTGCGACAGGGGTGGAATTCACCCCTCCACTTT.

The CDR3 loop reads CASSLVVRYEQYF. CDR3 DNA sequence: TGTGCCAGCAGCTTAGTAGTACGTTACGAGCAGTACTTC. The genes are TRBV7-2 and TRBJ2-7; D gene unclear. Germline CDR1 SGHTA, CDR2 FQGNSA. The V gene lost 1 base and the J gene lost 4 bases, with 8 bases spanning the gap. The CDR3 is 13 residues long.